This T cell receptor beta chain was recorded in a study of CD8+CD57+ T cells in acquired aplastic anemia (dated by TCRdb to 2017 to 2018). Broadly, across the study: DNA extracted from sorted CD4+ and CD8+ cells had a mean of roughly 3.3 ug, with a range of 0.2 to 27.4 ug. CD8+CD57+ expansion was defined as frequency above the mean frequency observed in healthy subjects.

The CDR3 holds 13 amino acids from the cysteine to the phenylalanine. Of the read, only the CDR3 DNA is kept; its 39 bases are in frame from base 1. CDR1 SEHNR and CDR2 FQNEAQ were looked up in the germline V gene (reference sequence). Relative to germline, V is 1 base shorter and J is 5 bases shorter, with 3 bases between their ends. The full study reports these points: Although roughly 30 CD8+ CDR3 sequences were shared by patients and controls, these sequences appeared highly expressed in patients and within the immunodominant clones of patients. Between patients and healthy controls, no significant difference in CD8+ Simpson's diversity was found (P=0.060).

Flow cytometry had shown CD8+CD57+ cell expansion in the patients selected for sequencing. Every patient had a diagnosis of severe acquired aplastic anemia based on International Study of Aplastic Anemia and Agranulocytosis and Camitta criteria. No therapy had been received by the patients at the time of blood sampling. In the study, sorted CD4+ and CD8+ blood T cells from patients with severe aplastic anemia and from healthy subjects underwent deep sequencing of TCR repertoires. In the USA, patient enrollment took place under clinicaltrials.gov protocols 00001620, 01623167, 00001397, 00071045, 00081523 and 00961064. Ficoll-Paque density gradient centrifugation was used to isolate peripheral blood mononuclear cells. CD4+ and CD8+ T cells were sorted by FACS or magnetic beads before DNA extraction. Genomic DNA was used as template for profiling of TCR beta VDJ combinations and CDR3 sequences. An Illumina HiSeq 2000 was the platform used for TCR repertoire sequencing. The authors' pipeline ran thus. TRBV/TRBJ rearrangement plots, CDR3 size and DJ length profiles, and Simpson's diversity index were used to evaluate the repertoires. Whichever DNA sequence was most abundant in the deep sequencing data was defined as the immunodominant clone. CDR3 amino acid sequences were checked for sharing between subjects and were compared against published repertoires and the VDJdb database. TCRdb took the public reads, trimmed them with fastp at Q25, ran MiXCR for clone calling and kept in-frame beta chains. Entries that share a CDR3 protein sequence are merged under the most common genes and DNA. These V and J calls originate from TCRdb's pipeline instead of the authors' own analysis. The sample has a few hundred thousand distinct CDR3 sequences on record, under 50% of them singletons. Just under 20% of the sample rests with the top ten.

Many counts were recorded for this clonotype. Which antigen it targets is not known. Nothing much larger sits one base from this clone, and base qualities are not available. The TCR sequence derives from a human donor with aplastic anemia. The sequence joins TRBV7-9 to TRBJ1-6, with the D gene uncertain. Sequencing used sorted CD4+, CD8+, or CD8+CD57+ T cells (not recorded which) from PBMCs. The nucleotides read TGTGCCAGCAGCTTAGGAGATAATTCACCCCTCCACTTT. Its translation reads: CASSLGDNSPLHF.